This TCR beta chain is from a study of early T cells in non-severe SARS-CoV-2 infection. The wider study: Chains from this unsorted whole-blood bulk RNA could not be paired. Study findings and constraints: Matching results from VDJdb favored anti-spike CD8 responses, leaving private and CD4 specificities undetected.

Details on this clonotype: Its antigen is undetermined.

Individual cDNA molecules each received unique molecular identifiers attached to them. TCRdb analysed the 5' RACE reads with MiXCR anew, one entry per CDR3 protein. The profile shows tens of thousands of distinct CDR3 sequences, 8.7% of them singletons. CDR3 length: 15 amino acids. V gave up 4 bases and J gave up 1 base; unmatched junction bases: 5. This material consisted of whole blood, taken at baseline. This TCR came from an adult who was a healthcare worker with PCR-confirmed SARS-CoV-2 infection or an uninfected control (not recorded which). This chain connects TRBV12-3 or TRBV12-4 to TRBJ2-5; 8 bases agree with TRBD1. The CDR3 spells CASSSRQGSQETQYF. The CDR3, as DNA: TGTGCCAGCAGTTCCCGACAGGGGTCCCAAGAGACCCAGTACTTC.